Presented here are 4 T cell receptor beta chains from one specimen sequenced in a study of blood T cell repertoires in COVID-19. TCRdb's table, derived via immunoSEQ multiplex PCR, lists solely in-frame clones and lacks some. The sample lists 150,000 to 200,000 clones; roughly 75% were seen once. The sequencing input was peripheral blood. Receptors were obtained from a man aged 65 to 85 with active or convalescent COVID-19.

The gene calls are TRBV10-3 and TRBJ1-5; perhaps TRBD1 as D (6 bases). Per germline, CDR1 ENHRY and CDR2 SYGVKD. This CDR3 has 16 amino acids. Trimming took off 6 bases at V and 0 bases at J, with 15 bases between the two ends. The CDR3 nucleotides are TGTGCCATCAGAGGGGGGGGCACAGATAGCAATCAGCCCCAGCATTTT. This encodes CAIRGGGTDSNQPQHF.

This sequence joins TRBV6-5 and TRBJ2-7; the match to TRBD1 covers 8 bases. Looked up from germline, CDR1 is MNHEY and CDR2 is SVGAGI. Trimming took 5 bases from V and 5 from J; bases not matched to a gene: 5. CDR3 length: 13 amino acids. The CDR3 reads CASSPGQADEQYF. CDR3 in DNA: TGTGCCAGCAGTCCGGGACAGGCCGACGAGCAGTACTTC.

The chain joins TRBV7-2 to TRBJ1-2, with 8 bases aligning to TRBD1. The CDR3 length is 14 residues. Germline trimming cut 1 base from V and 7 bases from J; bases unmatched to any gene: 5. CDR1 is SGHTA, CDR2 FQGNSA, per germline. CDR3 sequence (DNA): TGTGCCAGCAGCTTAGAGCAGGGGGCAAGTGGCTACACCTTC. It codes for CASSLEQGASGYTF.

The chain couples TRBV19 to TRBJ2-7, with TRBD1 matching 8 bases. Germline lookup yields CDR1 LNHDA and CDR2 SQIVND (reference sequence). The length of the CDR3 is 14 residues. The junction had 6 bases not matched to a gene; V was cut back by 6 bases and J by 2 bases. CDR3 coding DNA: TGTGCCAGTAGCTCGGGACAGGTAACCTACGAGCAGTACTTC. Translating gives CASSSGQVTYEQYF.